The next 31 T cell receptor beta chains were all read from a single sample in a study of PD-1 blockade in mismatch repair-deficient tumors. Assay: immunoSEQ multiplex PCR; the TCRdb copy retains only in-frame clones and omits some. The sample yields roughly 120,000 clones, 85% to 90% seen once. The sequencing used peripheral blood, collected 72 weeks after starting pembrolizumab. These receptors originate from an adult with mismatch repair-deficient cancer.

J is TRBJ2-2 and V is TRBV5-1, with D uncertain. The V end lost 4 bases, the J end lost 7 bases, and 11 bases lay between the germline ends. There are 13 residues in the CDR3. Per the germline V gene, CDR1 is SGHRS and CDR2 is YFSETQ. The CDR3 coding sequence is TGCGCCAGCAGCGGTGGTAGTAACGGGGAGCTGTTTTTT. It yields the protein CASSGGSNGELFF.

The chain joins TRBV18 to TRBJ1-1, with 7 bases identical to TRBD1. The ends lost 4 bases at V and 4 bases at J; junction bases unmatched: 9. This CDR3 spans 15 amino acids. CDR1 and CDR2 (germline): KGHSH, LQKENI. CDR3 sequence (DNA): TGTGCCAGCTCACGCGGGACAGCGCTTACCACTGAAGCTTTCTTT. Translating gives CASSRGTALTTEAFF.

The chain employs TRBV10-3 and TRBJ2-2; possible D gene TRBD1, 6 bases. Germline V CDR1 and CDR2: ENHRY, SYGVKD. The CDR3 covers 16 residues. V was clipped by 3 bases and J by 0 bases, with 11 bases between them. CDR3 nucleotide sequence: TGTGCCATCAGTGACGCAGACAGGACGAACACCGGGGAGCTGTTTTTT. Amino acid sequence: CAISDADRTNTGELFF.

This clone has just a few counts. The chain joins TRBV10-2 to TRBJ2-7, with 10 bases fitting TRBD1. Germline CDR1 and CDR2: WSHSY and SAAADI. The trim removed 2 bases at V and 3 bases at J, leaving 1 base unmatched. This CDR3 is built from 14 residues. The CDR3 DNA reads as TGCGCCAGCAGTGAGGGACAGGGGGGCTACGAGCAGTACTTC. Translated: CASSEGQGGYEQYF.

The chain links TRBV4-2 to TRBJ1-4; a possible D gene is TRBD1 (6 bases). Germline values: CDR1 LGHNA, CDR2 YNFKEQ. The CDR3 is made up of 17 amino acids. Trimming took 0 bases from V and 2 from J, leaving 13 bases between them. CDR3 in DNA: TGTGCCAGCAGCCAAGACAGGGGAAGCGCTACTAATGAAAAACTGTTTTTT. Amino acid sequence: CASSQDRGSATNEKLFF.

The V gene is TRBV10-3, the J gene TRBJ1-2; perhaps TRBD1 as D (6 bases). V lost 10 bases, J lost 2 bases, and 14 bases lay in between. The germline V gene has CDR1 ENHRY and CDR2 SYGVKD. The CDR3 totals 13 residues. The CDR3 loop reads CATGSRGNYGYTF. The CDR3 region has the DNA TGTGCCACCGGGAGTAGGGGGAACTATGGCTACACCTTC.

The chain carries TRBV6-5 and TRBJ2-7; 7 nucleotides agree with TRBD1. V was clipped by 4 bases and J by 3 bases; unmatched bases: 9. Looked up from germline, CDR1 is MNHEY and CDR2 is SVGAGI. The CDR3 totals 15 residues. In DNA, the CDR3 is TGTGCCAGCAGTTCTTACAGGGGCCCCCTCTACGAGCAGTACTTC. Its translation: CASSSYRGPLYEQYF.

CDR3 amino acids: CASSFVLDLPYDTIYF. The CDR3 coding sequence is TGTGCCAGCAGCTTCGTTCTGGACTTGCCTTACGACACCATATATTTT. This chain links TRBV7-9 with TRBJ1-3; no definite D call. Trimming removed 3 bases at V and 8 bases at J, with 20 bases between. Germline-derived CDR1 and CDR2 are SEHNR and FQNEAQ (reference sequence). CDR3 length equals 16 residues.

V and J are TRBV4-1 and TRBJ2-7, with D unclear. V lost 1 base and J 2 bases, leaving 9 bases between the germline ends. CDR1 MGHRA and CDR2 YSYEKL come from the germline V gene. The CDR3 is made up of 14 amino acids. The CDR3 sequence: CASSQVGRTYEQYF. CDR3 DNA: TGCGCCAGCAGCCAAGTCGGCCGGACCTACGAGCAGTACTTC.

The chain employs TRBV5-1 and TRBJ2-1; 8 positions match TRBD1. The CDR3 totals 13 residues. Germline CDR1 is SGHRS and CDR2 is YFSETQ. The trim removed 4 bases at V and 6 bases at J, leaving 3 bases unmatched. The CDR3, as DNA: TGCGCCAGCAGCCCCGGGACAGGCAATGAGCAGTTCTTC. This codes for CASSPGTGNEQFF.

This chain's CDR3 is CASSSSRQGGLDEQFF. CDR3 DNA sequence: TGTGCCAGCAGCTCATCCCGACAGGGGGGTTTGGATGAGCAGTTCTTC. The chain carries TRBV5-5 and TRBJ2-1; 9 bases line up with TRBD1. Germline values: CDR1 SGHKS, CDR2 YYEKEE (reference sequence). The V gene end was trimmed by 3 bases and the J gene end by 8 bases; junction bases not matched to a gene: 12. This CDR3 has 16 residues.

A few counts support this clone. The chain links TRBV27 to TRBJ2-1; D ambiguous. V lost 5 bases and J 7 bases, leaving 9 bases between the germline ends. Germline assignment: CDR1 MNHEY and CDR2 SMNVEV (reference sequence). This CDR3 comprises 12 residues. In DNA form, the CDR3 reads TGTGCCAGCAGTCGACTGGGAAATGAGCAGTTCTTC. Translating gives CASSRLGNEQFF.

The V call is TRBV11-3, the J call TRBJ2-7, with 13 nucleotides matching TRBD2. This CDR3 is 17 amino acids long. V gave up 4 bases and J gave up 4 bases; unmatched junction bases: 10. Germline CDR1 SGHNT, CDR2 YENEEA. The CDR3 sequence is CASSSPSGLAGFYEQYF. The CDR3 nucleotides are TGTGCCAGCAGCTCCCCCTCGGGACTAGCGGGATTTTACGAGCAGTACTTC. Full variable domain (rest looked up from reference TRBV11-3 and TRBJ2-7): EAGVVQSPRYKIIEKKQPVAFWCNPISGHNTLYWYLQNLGQGPELLIRYENEEAVDDSQLPKDRFSAERLKGVDSTLKIQPAELGDSAVYLCASSSPSGLAGFYEQYFGPGTRLTVT.

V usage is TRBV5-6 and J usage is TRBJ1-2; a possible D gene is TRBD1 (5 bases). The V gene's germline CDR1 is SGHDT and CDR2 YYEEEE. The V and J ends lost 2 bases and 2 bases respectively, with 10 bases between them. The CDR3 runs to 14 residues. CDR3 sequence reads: CASSFGHQNYGYTF. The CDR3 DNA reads TGTGCCAGCAGCTTTGGACACCAAAACTATGGCTACACCTTC. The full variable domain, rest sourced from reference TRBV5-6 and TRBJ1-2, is DAGVTQSPTHLIKTRGQQVTLRCSPKSGHDTVSWYQQALGQGPQFIFQYYEEEERQRGNFPDRFSGHQFPNYSSELNVNALLLGDSALYLCASSFGHQNYGYTFGSGTRLTVV.

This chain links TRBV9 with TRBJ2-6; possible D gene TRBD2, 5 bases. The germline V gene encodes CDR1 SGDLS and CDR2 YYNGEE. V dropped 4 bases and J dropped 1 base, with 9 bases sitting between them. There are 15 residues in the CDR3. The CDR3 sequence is CASSPRGSGANVLTF. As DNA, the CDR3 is TGTGCCAGCAGCCCCCGCGGGTCTGGGGCCAACGTCCTGACTTTC.

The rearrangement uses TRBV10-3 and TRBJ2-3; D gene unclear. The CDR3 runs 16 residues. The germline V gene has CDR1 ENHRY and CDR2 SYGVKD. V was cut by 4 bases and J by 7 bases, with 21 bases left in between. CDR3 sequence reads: CAISVNRRRARNTQYF. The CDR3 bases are TGTGCCATCAGTGTTAACCGACGAAGGGCGAGGAATACGCAGTATTTT.

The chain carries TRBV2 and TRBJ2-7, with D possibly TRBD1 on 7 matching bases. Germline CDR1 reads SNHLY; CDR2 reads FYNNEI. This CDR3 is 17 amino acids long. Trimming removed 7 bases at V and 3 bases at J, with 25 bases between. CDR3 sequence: CASTGRGRPSAYYEQYF. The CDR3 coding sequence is TGTGCCAGCACGGGCAGGGGGAGGCCTAGCGCGTACTACGAGCAGTACTTC.

CDR3 nucleotides: TGTGCCAGCAGCTTAGCTTCCAGGGCTGGGGCCAACGTCCTGACTTTC. The encoded protein is CASSLASRAGANVLTF. J is TRBJ2-6 and V is TRBV7-9, with D possibly matching TRBD1 (5 bases). Germline V gene data show CDR1 as SEHNR and CDR2 as FQNEAQ (reference sequence). The ends were cut back, 0 bases at V and 2 bases at J, with 8 bases in the middle. This CDR3 is 16 amino acids long.

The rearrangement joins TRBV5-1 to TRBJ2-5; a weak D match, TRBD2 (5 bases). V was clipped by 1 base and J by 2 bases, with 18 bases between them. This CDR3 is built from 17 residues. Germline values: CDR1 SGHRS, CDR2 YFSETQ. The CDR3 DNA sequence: TGCGCCAGCAGCTTGTTTCCGGGTACGGGAAAGCAAGAGACCCAGTACTTC. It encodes CASSLFPGTGKQETQYF.

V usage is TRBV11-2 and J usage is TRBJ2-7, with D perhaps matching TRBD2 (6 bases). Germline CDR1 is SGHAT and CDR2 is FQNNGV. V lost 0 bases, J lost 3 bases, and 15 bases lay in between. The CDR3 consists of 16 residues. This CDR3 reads CASSLDPLASVYEQYF. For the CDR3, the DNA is TGTGCCAGCAGCTTAGATCCCCTAGCGAGTGTCTACGAGCAGTACTTC.

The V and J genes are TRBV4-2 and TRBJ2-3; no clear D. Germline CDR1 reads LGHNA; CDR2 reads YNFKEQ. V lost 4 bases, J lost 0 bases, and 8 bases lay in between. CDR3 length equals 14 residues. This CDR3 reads CASSRLVSTDTQYF. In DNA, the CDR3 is TGTGCCAGCAGCCGGCTCGTGAGCACAGATACGCAGTATTTT.

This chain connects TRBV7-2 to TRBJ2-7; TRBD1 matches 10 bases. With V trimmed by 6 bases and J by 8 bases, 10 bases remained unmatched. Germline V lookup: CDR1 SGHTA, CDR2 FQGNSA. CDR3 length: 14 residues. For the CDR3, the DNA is TGTGCCAGCAGTCCATTACGGGACAGGGGTAAGCAGTACTTC. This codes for CASSPLRDRGKQYF.

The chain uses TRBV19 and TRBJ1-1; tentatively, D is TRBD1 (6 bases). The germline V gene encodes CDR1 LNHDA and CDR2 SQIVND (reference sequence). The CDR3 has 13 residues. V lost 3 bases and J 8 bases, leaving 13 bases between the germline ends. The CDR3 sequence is CASSIVRGNEAFF. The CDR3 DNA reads TGTGCCAGTAGTATCGTCAGGGGTAACGAAGCTTTCTTT.

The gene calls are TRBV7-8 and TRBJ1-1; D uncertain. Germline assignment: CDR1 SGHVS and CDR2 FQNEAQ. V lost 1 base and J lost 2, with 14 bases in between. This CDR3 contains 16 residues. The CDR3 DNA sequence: TGTGCCAGCAGCTTAGGGGTAGGCCAGCGAAACACTGAAGCTTTCTTT. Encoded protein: CASSLGVGQRNTEAFF.

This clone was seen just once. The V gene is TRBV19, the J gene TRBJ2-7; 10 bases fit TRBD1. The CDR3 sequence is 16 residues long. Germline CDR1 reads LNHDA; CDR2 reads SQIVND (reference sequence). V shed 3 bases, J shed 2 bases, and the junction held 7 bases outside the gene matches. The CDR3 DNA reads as TGTGCCAGTAGTATCCGGGACAGGGGATCAGCCTACGAGCAGTACTTC. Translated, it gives CASSIRDRGSAYEQYF.

The CDR3 coding sequence is TGTGCCAGCAGCTTAGATACTAGCGGGAGTCCCAATGAGCAGTTCTTC. This sequence encodes CASSLDTSGSPNEQFF. This sequence joins TRBV11-2 and TRBJ2-1, with 11 nucleotides matching TRBD2. From germline, CDR1 is SGHAT and CDR2 FQNNGV. The length of the CDR3 is 16 residues. The V segment lost 0 bases and the J segment 6 bases; nucleotides outside the gene matches: 4.

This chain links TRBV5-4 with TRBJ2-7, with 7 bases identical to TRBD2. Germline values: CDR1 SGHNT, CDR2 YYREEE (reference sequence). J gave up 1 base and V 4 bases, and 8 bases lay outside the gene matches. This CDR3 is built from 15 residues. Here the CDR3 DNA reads TGTGCCAGCAGCCCCGGACTAGGAACATCCTACGAGCAGTACTTC. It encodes CASSPGLGTSYEQYF.

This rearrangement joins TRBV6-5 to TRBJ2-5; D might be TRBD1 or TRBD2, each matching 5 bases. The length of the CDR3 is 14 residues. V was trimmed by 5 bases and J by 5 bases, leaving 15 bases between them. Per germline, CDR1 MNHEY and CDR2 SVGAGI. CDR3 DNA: TGTGCCAGCAGTCTAGGTGGGGGAGAGGAGACCCAGTACTTC. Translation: CASSLGGGEETQYF.

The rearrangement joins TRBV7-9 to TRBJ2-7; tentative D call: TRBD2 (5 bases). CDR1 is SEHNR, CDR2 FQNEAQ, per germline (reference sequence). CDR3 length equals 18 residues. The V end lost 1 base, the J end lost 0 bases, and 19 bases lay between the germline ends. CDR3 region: CASSLVRDLGFRSYEQYF. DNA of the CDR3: TGTGCCAGCAGCTTAGTCCGGGATCTTGGATTCCGCTCCTACGAGCAGTACTTC.

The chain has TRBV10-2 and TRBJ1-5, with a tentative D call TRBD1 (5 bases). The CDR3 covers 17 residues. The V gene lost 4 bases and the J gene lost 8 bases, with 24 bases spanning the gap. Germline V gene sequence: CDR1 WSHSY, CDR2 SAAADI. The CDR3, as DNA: TGCGCCAGCAGTGGACCGACCGGGACGTCGCTTGGGGAGCCCCAGCATTTT. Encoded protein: CASSGPTGTSLGEPQHF.

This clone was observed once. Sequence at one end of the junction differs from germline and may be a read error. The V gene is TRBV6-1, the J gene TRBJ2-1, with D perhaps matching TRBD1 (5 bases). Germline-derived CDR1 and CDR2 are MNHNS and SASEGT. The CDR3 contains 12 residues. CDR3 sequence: CASSEGGPGSVF. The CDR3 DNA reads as TGTGCCAGCAGTGAAGGTGGGCCAGGGTCGGTCTTC.